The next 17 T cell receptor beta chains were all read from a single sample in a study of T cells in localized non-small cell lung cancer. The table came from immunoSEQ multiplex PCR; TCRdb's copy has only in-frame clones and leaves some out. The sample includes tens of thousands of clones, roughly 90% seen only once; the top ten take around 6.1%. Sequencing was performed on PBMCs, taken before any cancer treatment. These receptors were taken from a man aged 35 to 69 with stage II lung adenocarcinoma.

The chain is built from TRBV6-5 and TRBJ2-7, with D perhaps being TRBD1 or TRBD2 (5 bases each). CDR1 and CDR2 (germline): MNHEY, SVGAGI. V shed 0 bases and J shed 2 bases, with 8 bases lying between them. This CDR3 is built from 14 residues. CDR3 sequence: CASSYSRGPYEQYF. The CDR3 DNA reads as TGTGCCAGCAGTTACTCCCGGGGCCCCTACGAGCAGTACTTC.

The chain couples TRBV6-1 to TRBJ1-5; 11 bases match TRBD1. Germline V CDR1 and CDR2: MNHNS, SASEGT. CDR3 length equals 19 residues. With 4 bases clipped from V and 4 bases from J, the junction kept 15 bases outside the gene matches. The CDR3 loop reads CASSGRFGQGALGNQPQHF. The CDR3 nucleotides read TGTGCCAGCAGTGGACGATTCGGACAGGGGGCTCTTGGTAATCAGCCCCAGCATTTT.

CDR3 sequence: CASSQDRVAGSYEQYF. CDR3 bases: TGCGCCAGCAGCCAAGATCGCGTGGCAGGGTCCTACGAGCAGTACTTC. The chain is built from TRBV4-3 and TRBJ2-7; a possible D gene is TRBD1 (5 bases). The CDR3 extends over 16 amino acids. Trimming left V 0 bases short and J 1 base short, with 13 bases between. Germline V gene lookup returns CDR1 LGHNA and CDR2 YSLEER.

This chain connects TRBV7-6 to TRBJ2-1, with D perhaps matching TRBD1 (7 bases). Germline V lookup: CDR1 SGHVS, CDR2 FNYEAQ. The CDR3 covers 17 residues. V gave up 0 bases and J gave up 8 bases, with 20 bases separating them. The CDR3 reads CASSLASSGGPSYEQFF. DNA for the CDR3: TGTGCCAGCAGCTTAGCGTCTTCAGGGGGGCCATCCTATGAGCAGTTCTTC.

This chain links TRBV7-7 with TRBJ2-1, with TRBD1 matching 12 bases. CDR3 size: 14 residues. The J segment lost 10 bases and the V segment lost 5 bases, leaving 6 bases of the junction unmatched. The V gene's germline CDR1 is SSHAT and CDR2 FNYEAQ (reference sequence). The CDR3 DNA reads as TGTGCCAGCAGCCCCGGGACAGGGGGCCGGGAGCAGTTCTTC. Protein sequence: CASSPGTGGREQFF.

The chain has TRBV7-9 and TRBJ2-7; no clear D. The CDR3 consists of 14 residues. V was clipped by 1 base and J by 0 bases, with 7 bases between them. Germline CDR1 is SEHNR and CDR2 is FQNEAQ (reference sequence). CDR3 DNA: TGTGCCAGCAGCTTAGGGGCCACCTCCTACGAGCAGTACTTC. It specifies CASSLGATSYEQYF.

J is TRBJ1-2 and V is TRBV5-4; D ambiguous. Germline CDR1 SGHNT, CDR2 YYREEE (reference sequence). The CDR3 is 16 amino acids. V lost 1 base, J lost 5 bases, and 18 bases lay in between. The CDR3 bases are TGTGCCAGCAGCTTGTCTGCAGAGGCTTTGTCGTATGGCTACACCTTC. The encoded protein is CASSLSAEALSYGYTF. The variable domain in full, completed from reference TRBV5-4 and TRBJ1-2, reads ETGVTQSPTHLIKTRGQQVTLRCSSQSGHNTVSWYQQALGQGPQFIFQYYREEENGRGNFPPRFSGLQFPNYSSELNVNALELDDSALYLCASSLSAEALSYGYTFGSGTRLTVV.

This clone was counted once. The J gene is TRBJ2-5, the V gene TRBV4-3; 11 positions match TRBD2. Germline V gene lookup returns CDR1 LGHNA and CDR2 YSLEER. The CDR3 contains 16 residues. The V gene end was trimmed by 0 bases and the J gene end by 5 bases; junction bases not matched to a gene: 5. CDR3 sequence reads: CASSQEISGGAETQYF. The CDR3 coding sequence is TGCGCCAGCAGCCAAGAGATTAGCGGGGGGGCGGAGACCCAGTACTTC.

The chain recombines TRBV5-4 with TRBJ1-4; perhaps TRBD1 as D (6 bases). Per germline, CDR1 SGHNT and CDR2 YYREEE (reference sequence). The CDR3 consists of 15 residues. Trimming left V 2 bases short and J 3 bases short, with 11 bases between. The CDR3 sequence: CASSFQGQANEKLFF. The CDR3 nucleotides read TGTGCCAGCAGCTTTCAGGGGCAGGCTAATGAAAAACTGTTTTTT.

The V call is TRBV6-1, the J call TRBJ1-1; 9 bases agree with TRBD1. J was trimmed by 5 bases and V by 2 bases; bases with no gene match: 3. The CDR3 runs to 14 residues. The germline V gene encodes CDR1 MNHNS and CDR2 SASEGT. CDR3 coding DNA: TGTGCCAGCAGTGAACTCGGACAGGGGACTGAAGCTTTCTTT. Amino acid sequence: CASSELGQGTEAFF.

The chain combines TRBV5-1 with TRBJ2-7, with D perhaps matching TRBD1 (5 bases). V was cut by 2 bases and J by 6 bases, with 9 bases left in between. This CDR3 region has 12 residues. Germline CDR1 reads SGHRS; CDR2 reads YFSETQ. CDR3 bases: TGCGCCAGCAGCTTAACAGGACGCGAGCAGTACTTC. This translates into CASSLTGREQYF.

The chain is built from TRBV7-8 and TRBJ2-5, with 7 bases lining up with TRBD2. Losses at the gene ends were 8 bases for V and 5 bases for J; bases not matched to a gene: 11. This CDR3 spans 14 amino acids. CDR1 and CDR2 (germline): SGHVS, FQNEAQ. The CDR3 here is CASGQREVSETQYF. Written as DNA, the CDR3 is TGTGCCAGCGGCCAGCGGGAAGTCTCGGAGACCCAGTACTTC.

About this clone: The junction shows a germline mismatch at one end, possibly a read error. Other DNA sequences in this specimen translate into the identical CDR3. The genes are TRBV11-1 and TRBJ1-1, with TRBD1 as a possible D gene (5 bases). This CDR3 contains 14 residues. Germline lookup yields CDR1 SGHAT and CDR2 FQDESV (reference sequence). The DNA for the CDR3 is TGTGCCAGCAGCTTATTTGGGGGGAACACTGAAGCCTTCTTT. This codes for CASSLFGGNTEAFF. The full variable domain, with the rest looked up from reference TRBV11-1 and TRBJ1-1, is EAEVAQSPRYKITEKSQAVAFWCDPISGHATLYWYRQILGQGPELLVQFQDESVVDDSQLPKDRFSAERLKGVDSTLKIQPAELGDSAMYLCASSLFGGNTEAFFGQGTRLTVV.

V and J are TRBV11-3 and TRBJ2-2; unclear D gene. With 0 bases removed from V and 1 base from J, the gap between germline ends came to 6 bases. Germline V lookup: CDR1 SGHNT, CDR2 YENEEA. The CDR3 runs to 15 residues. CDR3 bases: TGTGCCAGCAGCTTAGAGACAAGGAACACCGGGGAGCTGTTTTTT. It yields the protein CASSLETRNTGELFF.

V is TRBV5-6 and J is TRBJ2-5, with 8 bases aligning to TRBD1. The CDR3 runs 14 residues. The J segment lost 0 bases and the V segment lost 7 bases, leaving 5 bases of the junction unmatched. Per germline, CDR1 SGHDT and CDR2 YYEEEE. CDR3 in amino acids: CASGLGQDQETQYF. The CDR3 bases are TGTGCCAGCGGATTGGGACAGGACCAAGAGACCCAGTACTTC.

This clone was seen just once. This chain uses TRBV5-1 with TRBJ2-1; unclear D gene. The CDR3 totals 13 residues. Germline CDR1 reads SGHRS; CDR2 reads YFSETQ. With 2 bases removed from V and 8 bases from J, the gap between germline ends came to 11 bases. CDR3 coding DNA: TGCGCCAGCAGCTTCGCAGCCTCCGATGAGCAGTTCTTC. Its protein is CASSFAASDEQFF.

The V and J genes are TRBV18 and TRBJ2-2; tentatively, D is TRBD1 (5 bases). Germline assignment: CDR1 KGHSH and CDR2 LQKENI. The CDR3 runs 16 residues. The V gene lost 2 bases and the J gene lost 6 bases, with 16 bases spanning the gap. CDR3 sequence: CASSPNTQGLAGELFF. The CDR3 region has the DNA TGTGCCAGCTCACCAAACACGCAGGGCCTCGCCGGGGAGCTGTTTTTT.